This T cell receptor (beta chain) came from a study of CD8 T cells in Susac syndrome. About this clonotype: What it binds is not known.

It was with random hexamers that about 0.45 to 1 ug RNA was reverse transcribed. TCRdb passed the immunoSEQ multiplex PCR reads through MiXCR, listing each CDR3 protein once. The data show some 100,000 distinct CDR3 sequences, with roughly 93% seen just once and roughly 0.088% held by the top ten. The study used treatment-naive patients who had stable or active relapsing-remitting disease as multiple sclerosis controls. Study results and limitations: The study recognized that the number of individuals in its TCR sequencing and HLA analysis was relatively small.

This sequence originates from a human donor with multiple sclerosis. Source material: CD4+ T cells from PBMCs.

The DNA of the CDR3 is TGCAGTGCTATTAAACCGGGACAGGGCGCGTACGAGCAGTACTTC. It specifies CSAIKPGQGAYEQYF. The chain joins TRBV20-1 to TRBJ2-7, with 9 positions matching TRBD1. The germline V gene has CDR1 DFQATT and CDR2 SNEGSKA (reference sequence). The ends lost 4 bases at V and 4 bases at J; junction bases unmatched: 11. The CDR3 has 15 amino acids.